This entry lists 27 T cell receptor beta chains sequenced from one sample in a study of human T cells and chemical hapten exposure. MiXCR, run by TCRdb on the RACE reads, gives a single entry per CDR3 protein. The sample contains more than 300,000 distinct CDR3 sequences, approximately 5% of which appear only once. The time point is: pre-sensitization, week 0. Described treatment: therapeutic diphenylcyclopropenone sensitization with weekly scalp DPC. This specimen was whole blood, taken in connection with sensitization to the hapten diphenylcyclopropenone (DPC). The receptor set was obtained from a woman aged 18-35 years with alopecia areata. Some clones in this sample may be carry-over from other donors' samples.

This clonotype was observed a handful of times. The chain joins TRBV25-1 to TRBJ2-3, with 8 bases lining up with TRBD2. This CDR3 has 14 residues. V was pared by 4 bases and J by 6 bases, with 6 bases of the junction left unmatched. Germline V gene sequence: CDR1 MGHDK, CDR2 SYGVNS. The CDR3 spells CASSVSGGGDTQYF. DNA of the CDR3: TGTGCCAGCAGTGTAAGCGGGGGCGGGGATACGCAGTATTTT.

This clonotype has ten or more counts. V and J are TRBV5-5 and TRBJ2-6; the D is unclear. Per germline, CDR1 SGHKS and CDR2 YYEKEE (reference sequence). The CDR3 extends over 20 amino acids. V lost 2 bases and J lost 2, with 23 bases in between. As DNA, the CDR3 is TGTGCCAGCAGCTTATTCGATACGGGCCAAACAGTGGCTGGGGCCAACGTCCTGACTTTC. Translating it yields CASSLFDTGQTVAGANVLTF.

CDR3 loop: CASSRRVDTEAFF. The CDR3 DNA is TGTGCCAGCAGTCGGAGGGTGGACACTGAAGCTTTCTTT. The chain carries TRBV27 and TRBJ1-1; D ambiguous. Trimming left V 5 bases short and J 3 bases short, with 10 bases between. Germline loops: CDR1 MNHEY, CDR2 SMNVEV (reference sequence). The CDR3 runs 13 residues.

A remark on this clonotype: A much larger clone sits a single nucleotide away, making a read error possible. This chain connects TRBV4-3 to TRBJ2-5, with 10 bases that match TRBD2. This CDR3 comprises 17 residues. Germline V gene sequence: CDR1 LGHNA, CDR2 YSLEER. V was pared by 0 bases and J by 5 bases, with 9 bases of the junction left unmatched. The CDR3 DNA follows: TGCGCCAGCAGCCAAGATCGAGCGGGGGGGCCCCGGGAGACCCAGTACTTC. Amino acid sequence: CASSQDRAGGPRETQYF.

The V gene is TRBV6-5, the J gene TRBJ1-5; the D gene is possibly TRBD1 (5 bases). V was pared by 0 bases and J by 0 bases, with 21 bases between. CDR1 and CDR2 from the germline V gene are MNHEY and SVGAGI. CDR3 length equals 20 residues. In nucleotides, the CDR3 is TGTGCCAGCAGTTACTCGAGCTTTTCTCGACAGAGCTATAGCAATCAGCCCCAGCATTTT. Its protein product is CASSYSSFSRQSYSNQPQHF.

The CDR3 reads CASSQEWGRMNTEAFF. The CDR3 DNA follows: TGTGCCAGCAGCCAAGAATGGGGAAGAATGAACACTGAAGCTTTCTTT. The J gene is TRBJ1-1, the V gene TRBV14, with D unclear. CDR1 SGHDN and CDR2 FVKESK come from the germline V gene. V lost 0 bases, J lost 0 bases, and 11 bases lay in between. This CDR3 has 16 residues.

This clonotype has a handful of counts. This chain's CDR3 is CSVSPLGPGTEAFF. CDR3 sequence (DNA): TGCAGTGTAAGCCCACTGGGCCCAGGGACTGAAGCTTTCTTT. The rearrangement links TRBV20-1 to TRBJ1-1; D perhaps matches TRBD1 (5 bases). This CDR3 spans 14 amino acids. V lost 7 bases and J 5 bases, leaving 20 bases between the germline ends. Germline V gene data show CDR1 as DFQATT and CDR2 as SNEGSKA (reference sequence).

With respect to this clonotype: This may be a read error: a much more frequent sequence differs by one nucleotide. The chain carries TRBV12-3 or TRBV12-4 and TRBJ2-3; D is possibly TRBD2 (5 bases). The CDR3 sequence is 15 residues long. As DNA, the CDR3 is TGTCCCAGCAGTGTACGGGGATCGAGCACAGATACGCAGTATTTT. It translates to CPSSVRGSSTDTQYF.

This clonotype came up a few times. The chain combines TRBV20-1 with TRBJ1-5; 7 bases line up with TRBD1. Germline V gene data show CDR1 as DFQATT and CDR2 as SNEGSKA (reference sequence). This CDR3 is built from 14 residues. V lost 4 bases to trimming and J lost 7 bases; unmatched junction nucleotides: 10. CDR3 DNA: TGCAGTGCTAAGACAGGGATAGAATTGCAGCCCCAGCATTTT. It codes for CSAKTGIELQPQHF.

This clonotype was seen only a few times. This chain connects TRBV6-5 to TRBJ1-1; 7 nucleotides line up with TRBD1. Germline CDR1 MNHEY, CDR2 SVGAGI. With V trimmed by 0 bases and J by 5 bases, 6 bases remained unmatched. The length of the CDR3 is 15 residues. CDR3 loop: CASSYSRGLRTEAFF. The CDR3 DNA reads TGTGCCAGCAGTTACTCGAGGGGGCTTCGTACTGAAGCTTTCTTT.

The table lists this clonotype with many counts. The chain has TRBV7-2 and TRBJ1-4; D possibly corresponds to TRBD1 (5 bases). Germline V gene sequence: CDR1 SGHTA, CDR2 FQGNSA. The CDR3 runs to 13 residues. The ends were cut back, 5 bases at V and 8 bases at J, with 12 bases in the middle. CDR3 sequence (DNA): TGTGCCAGCAGCCCGGGACCGACGGAAAAACTGTTTTTT. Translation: CASSPGPTEKLFF.

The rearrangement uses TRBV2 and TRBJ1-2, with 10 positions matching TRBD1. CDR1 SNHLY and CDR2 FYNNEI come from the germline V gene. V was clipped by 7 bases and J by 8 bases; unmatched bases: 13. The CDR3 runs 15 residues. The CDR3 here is CASMAPTGGAQGYTF. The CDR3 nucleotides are TGTGCCAGCATGGCTCCGACAGGGGGCGCTCAGGGCTACACCTTC.

CDR3 coding DNA: TGTGCCAGCAGTTTATACGGCAGTAACTATGGCTACACCTTC. It specifies CASSLYGSNYGYTF. This rearrangement joins TRBV27 to TRBJ1-2; D is uncertain. Germline assignment: CDR1 MNHEY and CDR2 SMNVEV (reference sequence). There are 14 residues in the CDR3. The ends were cut back, 1 base at V and 1 base at J, with 7 bases in the middle.

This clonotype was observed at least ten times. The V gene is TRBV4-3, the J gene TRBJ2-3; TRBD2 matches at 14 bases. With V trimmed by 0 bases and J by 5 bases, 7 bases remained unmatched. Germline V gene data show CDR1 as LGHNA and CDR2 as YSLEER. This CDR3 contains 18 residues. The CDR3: CASSQETSGGVNRDTQYF. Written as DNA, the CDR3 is TGCGCCAGCAGCCAAGAGACTAGCGGGGGGGTCAACCGAGATACGCAGTATTTT.

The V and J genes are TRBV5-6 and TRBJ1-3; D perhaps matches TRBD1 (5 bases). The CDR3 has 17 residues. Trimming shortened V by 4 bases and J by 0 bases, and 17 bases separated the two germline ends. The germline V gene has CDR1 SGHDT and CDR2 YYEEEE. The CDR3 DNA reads TGTGCCAGCAGCGGGCCATCGGGACGGCTCTCTGGAAACACCATATATTTT. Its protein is CASSGPSGRLSGNTIYF.

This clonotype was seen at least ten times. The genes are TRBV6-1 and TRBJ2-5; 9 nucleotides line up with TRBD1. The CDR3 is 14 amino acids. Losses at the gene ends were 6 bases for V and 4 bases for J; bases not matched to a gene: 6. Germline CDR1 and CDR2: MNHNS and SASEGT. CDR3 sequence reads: CASSPTGGRETQYF. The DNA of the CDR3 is TGTGCCAGCAGCCCCACAGGGGGCAGAGAGACCCAGTACTTC.

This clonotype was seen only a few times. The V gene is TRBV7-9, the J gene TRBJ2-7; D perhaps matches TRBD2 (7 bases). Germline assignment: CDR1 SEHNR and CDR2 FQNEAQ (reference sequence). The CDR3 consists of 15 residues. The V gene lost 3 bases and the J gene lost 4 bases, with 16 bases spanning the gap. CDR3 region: CASSLMGGPVYEQYF. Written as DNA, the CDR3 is TGTGCCAGCAGCTTGATGGGGGGGCCCGTATACGAGCAGTACTTC.

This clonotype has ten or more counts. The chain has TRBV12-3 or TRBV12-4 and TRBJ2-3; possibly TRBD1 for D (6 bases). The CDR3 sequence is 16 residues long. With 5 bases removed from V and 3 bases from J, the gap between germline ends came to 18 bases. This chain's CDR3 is CASSPWTARETDTQYF. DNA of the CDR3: TGTGCCAGCAGTCCGTGGACAGCCAGGGAAACAGATACGCAGTATTTT.

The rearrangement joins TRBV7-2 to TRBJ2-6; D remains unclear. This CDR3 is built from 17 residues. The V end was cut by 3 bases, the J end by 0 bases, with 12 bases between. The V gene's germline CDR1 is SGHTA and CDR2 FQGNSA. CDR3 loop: CASSFVPRTSGANVLTF. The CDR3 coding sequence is TGTGCCAGCAGCTTTGTGCCGAGGACCTCTGGGGCCAACGTCCTGACTTTC.

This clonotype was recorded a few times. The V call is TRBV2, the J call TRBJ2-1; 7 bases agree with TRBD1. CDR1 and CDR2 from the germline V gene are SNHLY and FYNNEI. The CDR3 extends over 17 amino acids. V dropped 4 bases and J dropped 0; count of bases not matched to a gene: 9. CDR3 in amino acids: CASSGNTGAASYNEQFF. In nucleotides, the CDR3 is TGTGCCAGCAGTGGGAACACAGGGGCCGCCTCCTACAATGAGCAGTTCTTC.

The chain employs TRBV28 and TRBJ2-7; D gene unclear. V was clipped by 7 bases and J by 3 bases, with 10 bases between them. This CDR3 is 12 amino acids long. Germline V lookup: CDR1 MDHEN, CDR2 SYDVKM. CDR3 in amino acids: CASTGPNYEQYF. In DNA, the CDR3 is TGTGCCAGCACCGGACCGAACTACGAGCAGTACTTC.

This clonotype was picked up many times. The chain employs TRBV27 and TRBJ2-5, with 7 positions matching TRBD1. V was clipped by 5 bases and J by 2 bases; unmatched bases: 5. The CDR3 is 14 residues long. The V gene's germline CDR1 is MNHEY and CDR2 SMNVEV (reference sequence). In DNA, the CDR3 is TGTGCCAGCAGTCCGGGACAGAATCAAGAGACCCAGTACTTC. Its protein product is CASSPGQNQETQYF.

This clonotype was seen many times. Here the CDR3 reads CASRSFGQVNYGYTF. CDR3 bases: TGTGCCAGCAGGTCCTTCGGACAGGTGAACTATGGCTACACCTTC. This rearrangement joins TRBV12-3 or TRBV12-4 to TRBJ1-2; TRBD1 aligns across 7 bases. This CDR3 is 15 amino acids long. The junction had 9 bases not matched to a gene; V was cut back by 6 bases and J by 2 bases.

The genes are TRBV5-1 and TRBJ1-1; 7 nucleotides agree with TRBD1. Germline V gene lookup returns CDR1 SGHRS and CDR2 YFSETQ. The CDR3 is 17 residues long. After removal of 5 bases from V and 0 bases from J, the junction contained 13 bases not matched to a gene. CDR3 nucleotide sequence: TGCGCCAGCAGACCCGGGACAGCCCTCGCCGTGAACACTGAAGCTTTCTTT. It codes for CASRPGTALAVNTEAFF.

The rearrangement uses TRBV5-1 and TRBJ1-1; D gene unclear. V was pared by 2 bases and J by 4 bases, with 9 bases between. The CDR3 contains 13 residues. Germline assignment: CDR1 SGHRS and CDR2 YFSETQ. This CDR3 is CASSFNGRTEAFF. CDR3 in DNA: TGCGCCAGCAGCTTTAACGGGCGCACTGAAGCTTTCTTT.

CDR3 coding DNA: TGCGCCAGCAGCCTCGCCGCTACAGGGTTTAATTCACCCCTCCACTTT. This encodes CASSLAATGFNSPLHF. The chain links TRBV4-1 to TRBJ1-6; maybe TRBD1 (6 bases). Germline lookup yields CDR1 MGHRA and CDR2 YSYEKL. This CDR3 region has 16 residues. Between the trimmed V and J ends, which lost 4 bases and 6 bases, there was a span of 16 bases.

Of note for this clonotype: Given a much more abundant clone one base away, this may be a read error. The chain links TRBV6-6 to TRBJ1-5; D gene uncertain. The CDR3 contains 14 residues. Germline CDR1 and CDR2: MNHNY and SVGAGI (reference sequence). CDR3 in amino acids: CANSYDALNQPQHF. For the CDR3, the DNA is TGTGCCAACAGTTACGATGCCTTGAATCAGCCCCAGCATTTT.